This TCR beta chain emerged from a study of metastatic and nonmetastatic thyroid tumors. For the study at large: Repertoire comparison spanned blood and tumor or nodule tissue of malignant and benign thyroid patients.

As to this clone: Antigen: not known.

The CDR3 covers 15 residues. The J segment lost 8 bases and the V segment lost 4 bases, leaving 9 bases of the junction unmatched. Germline loops: CDR1 SGHTA, CDR2 FQGTGA. All patients reached thyroid surgery having received no treatment beforehand. TCRdb used MiXCR to call clones anew from the PCR reads. The data show more than 85,000 clones, 7.5% to 9% seen once. Study results and limitations: Across blood and tumor, TCR beta diversity in malignant thyroid tumors was reportedly significantly higher than in benign nodules.

The TCR comes from a female donor with papillary thyroid cancer or a benign thyroid nodule (not recorded which). Some clones in this sample may be carry-over from other donors' samples. The J gene is TRBJ2-1, the V gene TRBV7-3; 9 bases are a match to TRBD1. The sequencing input was blood. CDR3 DNA: TGTGCCAGCAGCTCTCGACAGGGGGTGAGTGATGAGCAGTTCTTC. Translation gives CASSSRQGVSDEQFF. The variable domain in full, with the rest retrieved from reference TRBV7-3 and TRBJ2-1, is GAGVSQTPSNKVTEKGKYVELRCDPISGHTALYWYRQSLGQGPEFLIYFQGTGAADDSGLPNDRFFAVRPEGSVSTLKIQRTERGDSAVYLCASSSRQGVSDEQFFGPGTRLTVL.